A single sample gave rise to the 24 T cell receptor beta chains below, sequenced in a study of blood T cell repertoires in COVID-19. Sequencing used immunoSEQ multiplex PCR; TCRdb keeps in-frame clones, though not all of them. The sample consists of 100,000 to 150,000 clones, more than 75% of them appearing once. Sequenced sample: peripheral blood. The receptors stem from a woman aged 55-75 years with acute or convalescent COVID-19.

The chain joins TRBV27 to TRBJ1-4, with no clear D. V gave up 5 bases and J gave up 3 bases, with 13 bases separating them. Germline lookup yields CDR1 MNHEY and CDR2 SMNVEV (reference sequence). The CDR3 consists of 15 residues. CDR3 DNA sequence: TGTGCCAGCAGTCTGCGTGGAGGAGCTAATGAAAAACTGTTTTTT. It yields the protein CASSLRGGANEKLFF.

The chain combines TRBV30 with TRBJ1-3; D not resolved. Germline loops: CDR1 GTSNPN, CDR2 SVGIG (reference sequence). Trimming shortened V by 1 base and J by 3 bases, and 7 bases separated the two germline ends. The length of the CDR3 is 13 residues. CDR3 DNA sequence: TGTGCCTGGAGTGCGGGGATTGGAAACACCATATATTTT. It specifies CAWSAGIGNTIYF.

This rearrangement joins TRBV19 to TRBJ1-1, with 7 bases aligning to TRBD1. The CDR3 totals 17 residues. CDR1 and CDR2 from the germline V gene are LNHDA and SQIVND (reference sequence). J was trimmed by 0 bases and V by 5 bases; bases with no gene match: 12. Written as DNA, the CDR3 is TGTGCCAGTAGTTACAGGGGTACGGGTAGCATGAACACTGAAGCTTTCTTT. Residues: CASSYRGTGSMNTEAFF. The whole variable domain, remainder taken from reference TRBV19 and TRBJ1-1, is DGGITQSPKYLFRKEGQNVTLSCEQNLNHDAMYWYRQDPGQGLRLIYYSQIVNDFQKGDIAEGYSVSREKKESFPLTVTSAQKNPTAFYLCASSYRGTGSMNTEAFFGQGTRLTVV.

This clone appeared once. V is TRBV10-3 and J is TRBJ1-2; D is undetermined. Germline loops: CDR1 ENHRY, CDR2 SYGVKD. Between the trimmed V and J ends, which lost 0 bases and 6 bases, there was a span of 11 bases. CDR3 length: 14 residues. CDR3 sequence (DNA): TGTGCCATCAGTGAGTCGAGGTCACGGGATGGCTACACCTTC. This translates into CAISESRSRDGYTF.

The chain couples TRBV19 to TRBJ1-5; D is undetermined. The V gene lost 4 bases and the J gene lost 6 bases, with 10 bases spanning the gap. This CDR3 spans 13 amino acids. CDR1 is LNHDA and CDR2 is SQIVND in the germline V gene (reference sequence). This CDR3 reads CASSTEARQPQHF. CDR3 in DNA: TGTGCCAGTAGTACAGAAGCCCGTCAGCCCCAGCATTTT. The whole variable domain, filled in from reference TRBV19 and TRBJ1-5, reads DGGITQSPKYLFRKEGQNVTLSCEQNLNHDAMYWYRQDPGQGLRLIYYSQIVNDFQKGDIAEGYSVSREKKESFPLTVTSAQKNPTAFYLCASSTEARQPQHFGDGTRLSIL.

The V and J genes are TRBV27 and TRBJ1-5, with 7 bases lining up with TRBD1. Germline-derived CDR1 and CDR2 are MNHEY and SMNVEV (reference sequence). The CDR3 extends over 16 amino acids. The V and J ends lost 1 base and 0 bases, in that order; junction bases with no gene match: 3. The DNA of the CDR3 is TGTGCCAGCAGTTTATTGGGGACAGATAGCAATCAGCCCCAGCATTTT. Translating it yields CASSLLGTDSNQPQHF.

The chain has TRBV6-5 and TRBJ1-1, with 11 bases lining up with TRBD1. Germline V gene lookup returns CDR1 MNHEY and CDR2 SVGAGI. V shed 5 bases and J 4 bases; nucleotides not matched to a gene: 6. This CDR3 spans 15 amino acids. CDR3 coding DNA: TGTGCCAGCAGTCCCGGGACAGGGGGTGTCACTGAAGCTTTCTTT. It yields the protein CASSPGTGGVTEAFF.

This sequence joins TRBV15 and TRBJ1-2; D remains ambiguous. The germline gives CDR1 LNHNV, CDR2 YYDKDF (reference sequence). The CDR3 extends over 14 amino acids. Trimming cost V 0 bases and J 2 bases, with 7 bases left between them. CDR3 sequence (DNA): TGTGCCACCAGCAGAGATGCCAGAAACTATGGCTACACCTTC. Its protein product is CATSRDARNYGYTF.

CDR3 sequence: CASTLQGGTDTQYF. As DNA, the CDR3 is TGTGCCAGCACCTTACAGGGAGGCACAGATACGCAGTATTTT. This chain connects TRBV6-5 to TRBJ2-3; maybe TRBD1 (6 bases). The CDR3 sequence is 14 residues long. Trimming took off 7 bases at V and 1 base at J, with 12 bases between the two ends. From germline, CDR1 is MNHEY and CDR2 SVGAGI.

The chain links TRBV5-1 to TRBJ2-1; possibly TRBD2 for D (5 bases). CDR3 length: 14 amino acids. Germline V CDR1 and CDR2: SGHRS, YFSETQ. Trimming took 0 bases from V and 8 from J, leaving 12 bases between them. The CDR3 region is CASSLGPVRDEQFF. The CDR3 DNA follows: TGCGCCAGCAGCTTGGGACCCGTGAGGGATGAGCAGTTCTTC.

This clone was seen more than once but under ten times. In nucleotides, the CDR3 is TGTGCCACCCGTCTTGGGCAGGGGAACACTGAAGCTTTCTTT. Its protein is CATRLGQGNTEAFF. The chain employs TRBV4-2 and TRBJ1-1; TRBD1 is a possible D gene (5 bases). V gave up 10 bases and J gave up 1 base, with 16 bases separating them. CDR3 length: 14 residues. Germline V gene lookup returns CDR1 LGHNA and CDR2 YNFKEQ.

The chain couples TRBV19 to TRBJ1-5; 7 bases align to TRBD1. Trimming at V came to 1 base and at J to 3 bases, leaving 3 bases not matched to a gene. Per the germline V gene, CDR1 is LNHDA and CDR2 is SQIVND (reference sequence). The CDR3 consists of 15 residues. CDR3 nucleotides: TGTGCCAGTAGTATAGGGGACAGCCTCAATCAGCCCCAGCATTTT. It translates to CASSIGDSLNQPQHF.

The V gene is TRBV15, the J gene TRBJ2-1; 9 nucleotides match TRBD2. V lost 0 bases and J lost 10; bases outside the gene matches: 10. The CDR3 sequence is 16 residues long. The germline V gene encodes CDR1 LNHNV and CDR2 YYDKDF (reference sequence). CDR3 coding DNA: TGTGCCACCAGCAGAGATCGGGCGGGAGGGGCCTGGGAGCAGTTCTTC. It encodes CATSRDRAGGAWEQFF.

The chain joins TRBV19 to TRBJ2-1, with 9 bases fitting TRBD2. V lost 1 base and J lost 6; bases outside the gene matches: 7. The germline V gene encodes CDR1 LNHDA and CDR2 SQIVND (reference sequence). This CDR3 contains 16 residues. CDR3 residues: CASSIVRGRGSNEQFF. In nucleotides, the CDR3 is TGTGCCAGTAGTATAGTGCGCGGGAGGGGTAGCAATGAGCAGTTCTTC.

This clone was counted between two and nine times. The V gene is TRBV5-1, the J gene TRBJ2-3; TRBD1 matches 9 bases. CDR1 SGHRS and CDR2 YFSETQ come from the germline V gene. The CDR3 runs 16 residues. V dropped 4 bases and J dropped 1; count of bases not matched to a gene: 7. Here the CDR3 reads CASSPYDRGGTDTQYF. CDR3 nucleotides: TGCGCCAGCAGCCCATACGACAGGGGGGGCACAGATACGCAGTATTTT.

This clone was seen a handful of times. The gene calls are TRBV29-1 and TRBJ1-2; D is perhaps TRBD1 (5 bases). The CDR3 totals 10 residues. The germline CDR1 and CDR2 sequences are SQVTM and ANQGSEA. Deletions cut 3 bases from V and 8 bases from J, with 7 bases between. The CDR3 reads CSVDRGGYTF. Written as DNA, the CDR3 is TGCAGCGTTGATAGGGGAGGCTACACCTTC.

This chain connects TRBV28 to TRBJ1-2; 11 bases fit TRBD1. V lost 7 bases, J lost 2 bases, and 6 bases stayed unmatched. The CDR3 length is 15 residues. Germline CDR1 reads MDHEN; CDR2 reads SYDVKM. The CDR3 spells CASKDRGLKNYGYTF. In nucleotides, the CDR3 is TGTGCCAGCAAGGACAGGGGGCTTAAAAACTATGGCTACACCTTC.

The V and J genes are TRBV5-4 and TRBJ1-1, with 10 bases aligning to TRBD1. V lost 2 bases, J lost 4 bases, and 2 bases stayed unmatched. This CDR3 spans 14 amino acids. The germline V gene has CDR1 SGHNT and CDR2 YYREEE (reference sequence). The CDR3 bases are TGTGCCAGCAGCTTCCGGGACAGGGGCACTGAAGCTTTCTTT. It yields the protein CASSFRDRGTEAFF.

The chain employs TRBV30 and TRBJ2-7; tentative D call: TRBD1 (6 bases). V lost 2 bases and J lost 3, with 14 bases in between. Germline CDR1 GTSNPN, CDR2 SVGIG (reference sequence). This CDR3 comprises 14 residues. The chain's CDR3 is CAWSFGTTFYEQYF. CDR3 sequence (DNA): TGTGCCTGGAGTTTCGGGACAACTTTCTACGAGCAGTACTTC.

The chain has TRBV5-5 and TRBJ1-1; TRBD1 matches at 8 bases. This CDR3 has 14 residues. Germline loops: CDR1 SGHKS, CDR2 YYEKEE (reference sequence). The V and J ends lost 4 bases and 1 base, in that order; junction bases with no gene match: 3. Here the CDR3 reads CASSRTGSNTEAFF. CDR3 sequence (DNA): TGTGCCAGCAGCCGGACAGGGTCGAACACTGAAGCTTTCTTT.

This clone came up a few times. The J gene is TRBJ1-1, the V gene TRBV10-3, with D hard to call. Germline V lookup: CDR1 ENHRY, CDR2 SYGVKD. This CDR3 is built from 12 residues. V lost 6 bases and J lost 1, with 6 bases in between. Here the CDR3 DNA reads TGTGCCATCAGCGGAGAGAACACTGAAGCTTTCTTT. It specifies CAISGENTEAFF.

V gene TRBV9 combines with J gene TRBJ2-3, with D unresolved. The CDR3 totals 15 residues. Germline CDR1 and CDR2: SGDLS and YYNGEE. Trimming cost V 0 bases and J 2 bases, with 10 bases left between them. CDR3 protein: CASSVGGNPTDTQYF. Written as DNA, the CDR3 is TGTGCCAGCAGCGTAGGCGGAAACCCCACAGATACGCAGTATTTT.

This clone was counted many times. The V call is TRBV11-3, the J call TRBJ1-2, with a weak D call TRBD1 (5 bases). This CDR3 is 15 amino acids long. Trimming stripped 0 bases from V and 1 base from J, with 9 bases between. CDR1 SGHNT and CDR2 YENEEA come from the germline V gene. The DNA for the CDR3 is TGTGCCAGCAGCTTAGATGGGGGACTTAACTATGGCTACACCTTC. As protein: CASSLDGGLNYGYTF.

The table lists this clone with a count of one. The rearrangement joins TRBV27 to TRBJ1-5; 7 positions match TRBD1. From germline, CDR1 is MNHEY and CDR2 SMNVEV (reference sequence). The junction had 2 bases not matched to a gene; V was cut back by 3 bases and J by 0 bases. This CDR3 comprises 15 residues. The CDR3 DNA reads TGTGCCAGCAGTTTTGGGACAGATAGCAATCAGCCCCAGCATTTT. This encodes CASSFGTDSNQPQHF.